Below, 2 T cell receptor beta chains from the same sample are listed, as sequenced in a study of cytomegalovirus exposure and HLA in healthy donors. The PCR was carried out with 60 Vbeta primers and 13 Jbeta primers. Some clones are missing from TCRdb's copy, which holds only in-frame ones; the method was immunoSEQ multiplex PCR. Of approximately 100,000 clones detected, approximately 80% appear once; the ten largest clones hold about a tenth. The sequencing sample was made of PBMCs. Every receptor here comes from a man aged 35 to 55 in good health and CMV-seropositive.

The V gene is TRBV9, the J gene TRBJ1-1; D perhaps matches TRBD1 (5 bases). V was trimmed by 0 bases and J by 4 bases, leaving 13 bases between them. Germline assignment: CDR1 SGDLS and CDR2 YYNGEE. CDR3 length: 15 amino acids. The CDR3 DNA sequence: TGTGCCAGCAGCGTAGCGGGGACGGGGGGCACTGAAGCTTTCTTT. It codes for CASSVAGTGGTEAFF.

This clone is medium-sized within its sample. The rearrangement uses TRBV15 and TRBJ2-7, with D tentatively TRBD2 (5 bases). V was cut by 5 bases and J by 0 bases, with 14 bases left in between. CDR1 and CDR2 from the germline V gene are LNHNV and YYDKDF (reference sequence). This CDR3 is built from 15 residues. CDR3 DNA sequence: TGTGCCACCAGCCCAGAGGGTCTGAGCTCCTACGAGCAGTACTTC. This gives the protein CATSPEGLSSYEQYF.